The rows below give T cell receptor beta chains drawn from one sample of a study of a mutant IDH1 vaccine in newly diagnosed glioma. TCRdb's copy holds only in-frame clones and misses some; the assay was immunoSEQ multiplex PCR. The data hold some 68,000 clones, with 79% observed a single time. The input for sequencing was PBMCs, taken from a glioma patient treated with radiotherapy, temozolomide or both. These TCRs come from a man aged 45-60 years with glioma. Both conserved end residues are part of each CDR3. Each record gives: CDR3 protein, V gene.

CDR3 protein: CASSPSRRGDEQYF
V gene: TRBV18

CDR3 protein: CAWSIGGAEAFF
V gene: TRBV30

CDR3 protein: CASSFAGASNQPQHF
V gene: TRBV11-2

CDR3 protein: CASSRPGQGSYEQYF
V gene: TRBV5-4

CDR3 protein: CASSAGTGGYEQYF
V gene: TRBV7-7

CDR3 protein: CAWSERGRVGNQPQHF
V gene: TRBV30

CDR3 protein: CASSESGPNQPQHF
V gene: TRBV6-1

CDR3 protein: CASSLGQGALEEQYF
V gene: TRBV9

CDR3 protein: CASSPRTGDNYGYTF
V gene: TRBV4-1

CDR3 protein: CASPSTSYEQYF
V gene: TRBV5-1

CDR3 protein: CASSLRGANTEAFF
V gene: TRBV9

CDR3 protein: CASSQSGSTLLTLRKQYF
V gene: TRBV14

CDR3 protein: CASSRTGDVQPQHF
V gene: TRBV9

CDR3 protein: CAWNGDGYTF
V gene: TRBV30

CDR3 protein: CASSYEAGGLKETQYF
V gene: TRBV6-6

CDR3 protein: CAWSQGGRNTIYF
V gene: TRBV30

CDR3 protein: CAAEGARETQYF
V gene: TRBV30

CDR3 protein: CASSVGQGLHNEQFF
V gene: TRBV9

CDR3 protein: CASSFLGGNEQFF
V gene: TRBV5-4

CDR3 protein: CASSVDGRNTEAFF
V gene: TRBV9

CDR3 protein: CASSGPSTDTQYF
V gene: TRBV2

CDR3 protein: CAGRGGSYEQYF
V gene: TRBV2

CDR3 protein: CASSPGWGNTEAFF
V gene: TRBV5-1

CDR3 protein: CASTGLATNTGELFF
V gene: TRBV6-1